Below, 18 T cell receptor beta chains from the same sample are listed, as sequenced in a study of cytomegalovirus exposure and HLA in healthy donors (TCRdb year 2017). To prepare the library, the immunoSEQ multiplex PCR assay was applied. For the multiplex PCR, a mixture combining 60 forward primers for TCR Vbeta segments and 13 reverse primers for TCR Jbeta segments was used. Sourced from immuneACCESS, this table was stored by TCRdb with only in-frame sequences that have V and J called. A share of the clones is absent; for the studies checked, an unresolved V gene accounts for under half, and the remainder has no known explanation. The sample has around 130,000 clones on record, approximately 80% of them singletons. Under 7% of the sample lies in the top ten. What was sequenced was PBMCs. All receptors derive from a man younger than 30 in good health and CMV-seropositive.

The J gene is TRBJ1-5, the V gene TRBV27, with 11 bases that match TRBD1. This CDR3 contains 14 residues. The germline gives CDR1 MNHEY, CDR2 SMNVEV (reference sequence). V lost 9 bases and J lost 6; bases outside the gene matches: 7. The CDR3 spells CASAGTGGGQPQHF. The DNA of the CDR3 is TGTGCCAGTGCCGGGACAGGGGGGGGTCAGCCCCAGCATTTT.

V is TRBV28 and J is TRBJ2-3; TRBD1 agrees at 8 bases. CDR3 size: 15 residues. J was trimmed by 4 bases and V by 2 bases; bases with no gene match: 5. Germline CDR1 MDHEN, CDR2 SYDVKM. Written as DNA, the CDR3 is TGTGCCAGCAGTTTAATCGACAGGGGTGCAGATACGCAGTATTTT. Translation gives CASSLIDRGADTQYF.

The sample holds a few counts of this clone. The chain links TRBV5-1 to TRBJ1-1; D is undetermined. With 1 base removed from V and 3 bases from J, the gap between germline ends came to 10 bases. This CDR3 spans 14 amino acids. Germline V lookup: CDR1 SGHRS, CDR2 YFSETQ. The CDR3 sequence: CASSLHGEDTEAFF. The CDR3 bases are TGCGCCAGCAGCTTGCATGGTGAGGACACTGAAGCTTTCTTT.

This rearrangement joins TRBV7-2 to TRBJ2-1, with TRBD2 matching over 11 bases. In germline, CDR1 is SGHTA, CDR2 FQGNSA. The junction had 4 bases not matched to a gene; V was cut back by 5 bases and J by 4 bases. This CDR3 is built from 15 residues. The CDR3, as DNA: TGTGCCAGCAGCCCTCTAGCGGGGGGATACAATGAGCAGTTCTTC. The encoded protein is CASSPLAGGYNEQFF.

The rearrangement uses TRBV28 and TRBJ1-2, with 8 positions matching TRBD1. CDR1 MDHEN and CDR2 SYDVKM come from the germline V gene. V trimming: 5 bases; J trimming: 4 bases; junction bases outside the gene matches: 9. This CDR3 spans 15 amino acids. CDR3 loop: CASSVVAGTGYGYTF. The CDR3 DNA is TGTGCCAGCAGTGTTGTGGCAGGGACAGGCTATGGCTACACCTTC.

The gene calls are TRBV6-1 and TRBJ2-4; D ambiguous. This CDR3 has 17 residues. The V and J ends lost 2 bases and 3 bases respectively, with 17 bases between them. Per the germline V gene, CDR1 is MNHNS and CDR2 is SASEGT. The CDR3 coding sequence is TGTGCCAGCAGTGAACAGGCCGCTCTCCTGGGCAAAAACATTCAGTACTTC. It translates to CASSEQAALLGKNIQYF.

CDR3 region: CASGENRGSLTEAFF. In DNA form, the CDR3 reads TGTGCTAGTGGTGAAAACAGGGGGTCCTTGACTGAAGCTTTCTTT. The J gene is TRBJ1-1, the V gene TRBV12-5; 8 bases are shared with TRBD1. The CDR3 consists of 15 residues. The V segment lost 5 bases and the J segment 5 bases; nucleotides outside the gene matches: 10. The germline V gene encodes CDR1 LGHNT and CDR2 FRNRAP.

This chain's CDR3 is CASSLTGSDNEQFF. DNA of the CDR3: TGTGCCAGCAGCCTGACAGGGTCGGACAATGAGCAGTTCTTC. The chain combines TRBV11-1 with TRBJ2-1, with 7 bases lining up with TRBD1. CDR1 SGHAT and CDR2 FQDESV come from the germline V gene (reference sequence). This CDR3 contains 14 residues. Trimming removed 5 bases from V and 5 bases from J; junction bases left unmatched: 6.

This clone was detected only once. The rearrangement joins TRBV29-1 to TRBJ2-7, with 8 bases matching TRBD2. CDR3 length: 14 amino acids. Per germline, CDR1 SQVTM and CDR2 ANQGSEA. The V segment lost 5 bases and the J segment 0 bases; nucleotides outside the gene matches: 6. The chain's CDR3 is CSVPQRENSYEQYF. The CDR3 DNA reads as TGCAGCGTTCCCCAGCGGGAGAACTCCTACGAGCAGTACTTC.

The rearrangement uses TRBV30 and TRBJ2-1; no clear D gene. Germline CDR1 GTSNPN, CDR2 SVGIG (reference sequence). CDR3 length equals 11 residues. V was trimmed by 0 bases and J by 8 bases, leaving 5 bases between them. CDR3 nucleotide sequence: TGTGCCTGGAGTGTAACAGATGAGCAGTTCTTC. It specifies CAWSVTDEQFF. The full variable domain, in which reference TRBV30 and TRBJ2-1 provide the parts outside the CDR3, is SQTIHQWPATLVQPVGSPLSLECTVEGTSNPNLYWYRQAAGRGLQLLFYSVGIGQISSEVPQNLSASRPQDRQFILSSKKLLLSDSGFYLCAWSVTDEQFFGPGTRLTVL.

The CDR3 is CASTLRRGVSGNEQYF. The CDR3 nucleotides are TGTGCCAGCACCCTAAGGCGGGGGGTGAGTGGGAACGAGCAGTACTTC. The gene calls are TRBV28 and TRBJ2-5, with 8 bases identical to TRBD2. Judging by the DNA end, TRBJ2-7 fits better; the J call may be wrong. The CDR3 loop spans 16 amino acids. Germline loops: CDR1 MDHEN, CDR2 SYDVKM.

This clone was detected once. This chain connects TRBV7-6 to TRBJ2-1; a possible D gene is TRBD1 (6 bases). Per the germline V gene, CDR1 is SGHVS and CDR2 is FNYEAQ. The V end lost 1 base, the J end lost 5 bases, and 12 bases lay between the germline ends. The CDR3 is made up of 15 amino acids. The CDR3 loop reads CASSLVLDSHNEQFF. CDR3 bases: TGTGCCAGCAGCTTAGTCTTGGACAGCCACAATGAGCAGTTCTTC.

The genes are TRBV28 and TRBJ2-6, with D perhaps TRBD1 (6 bases). Trimming removed 5 bases from V and 1 base from J, with 9 bases in between. The CDR3 runs to 15 residues. Germline values: CDR1 MDHEN, CDR2 SYDVKM. The CDR3 protein is CASSQDSSGANVLTF. The CDR3, as DNA: TGTGCCAGCAGTCAGGACAGTTCTGGGGCCAACGTCCTGACTTTC.

V is TRBV9 and J is TRBJ1-1, with 7 bases identical to TRBD1. Trimming cost V 6 bases and J 0 bases; bases outside gene matches: 5. This CDR3 has 14 amino acids. Germline CDR1 and CDR2: SGDLS and YYNGEE. The CDR3, as DNA: TGTGCCAGCAATGAGGGACAGCTGAACACTGAAGCTTTCTTT. This encodes CASNEGQLNTEAFF.

This clone was observed a single time. This specimen includes other DNA sequences encoding the same CDR3. The chain uses TRBV5-6 and TRBJ1-3; no clear D. The CDR3 has 15 residues. Germline-derived CDR1 and CDR2 are SGHDT and YYEEEE. V was clipped by 4 bases and J by 0 bases, with 11 bases between them. CDR3 protein: CASSLNPGSGNTIYF. CDR3 nucleotides: TGTGCCAGCAGCCTGAACCCGGGCTCTGGAAACACCATATATTTT.

This chain links TRBV6-1 with TRBJ1-3; D is undetermined. Looked up from germline, CDR1 is MNHNS and CDR2 is SASEGT. This CDR3 is built from 14 residues. V lost 3 bases and J lost 0, with 6 bases in between. Written as DNA, the CDR3 is TGTGCCAGCAGTGATTGGCTCTCTGGAAACACCATATATTTT. It specifies CASSDWLSGNTIYF.

The V and J genes are TRBV7-8 and TRBJ1-5; D remains unclear. CDR3 length: 15 residues. V was clipped by 1 base and J by 0 bases, with 7 bases between them. The germline gives CDR1 SGHVS, CDR2 FQNEAQ. The CDR3 coding sequence is TGTGCCAGCAGCTTAGTCCAAAATAGCAATCAGCCCCAGCATTTT. This translates into CASSLVQNSNQPQHF. Drawing the rest from reference TRBV7-8 and TRBJ1-5, the complete variable domain is GAGVSQSPRYKVAKRGQDVALRCDPISGHVSLFWYQQALGQGPEFLTYFQNEAQLDKSGLPSDRFFAERPEGSVSTLKIQRTQQEDSAVYLCASSLVQNSNQPQHFGDGTRLSIL.

The chain joins TRBV30 to TRBJ2-3; TRBD1 matches at 7 bases. The CDR3 runs to 12 residues. The germline CDR1 and CDR2 sequences are GTSNPN and SVGIG (reference sequence). V dropped 5 bases and J dropped 2; count of bases not matched to a gene: 1. CDR3 sequence: CAWDRDTDTQYF. The CDR3 DNA follows: TGTGCCTGGGACAGGGACACAGATACGCAGTATTTT. The entire variable domain, with the rest obtained from reference TRBV30 and TRBJ2-3, is as follows: SQTIHQWPATLVQPVGSPLSLECTVEGTSNPNLYWYRQAAGRGLQLLFYSVGIGQISSEVPQNLSASRPQDRQFILSSKKLLLSDSGFYLCAWDRDTDTQYFGPGTRLTVL.